The 25 T cell receptor beta chains below were found in one sample sequenced in a study of post-analysis software for immune sequencing data. These receptors are not linked to any known antigen. Overall study results and limits: TRBV5-6, TRBV5-1 and TRBV20-1 belonged to a set of about five TRBV segments that were more frequent in patients than controls.

Built from TCR beta cDNA, the libraries had unique molecular identifiers in them. TCRdb independently ran MiXCR on the PCR reads; one entry per CDR3 protein. The data show about 400,000 distinct CDR3 sequences, with about a third seen just once and under 15% held by the top ten. The sequenced sample consisted of blood. Receptor source: a girl aged 10 to 17 with multiple sclerosis.

The table lists this clonotype with a few counts. The chain joins TRBV20-1 to TRBJ2-5; D is perhaps TRBD2 (7 bases). The end of the DNA is better explained by TRBJ2-7, so the J call may be wrong. This CDR3 has 13 amino acids. Germline loops: CDR1 DFQATT, CDR2 SNEGSKA (reference sequence). For the CDR3, the DNA is TGCAGTGCTAGAACGGGGGGCAGCTACGAGCAGTACTTC. Protein sequence: CSARTGGSYEQYF.

This clonotype showed up just a few times. The chain joins TRBV7-9 to TRBJ2-4; either TRBD1 or TRBD2 may supply D (5 bases each). V was shortened by 0 bases and J by 1 base, with 16 bases between the two germline ends. The germline CDR1 and CDR2 sequences are SEHNR and FQNEAQ (reference sequence). The length of the CDR3 is 18 residues. For the CDR3, the DNA is TGTGCCAGCAGCTTAGCCCGGGACGGATCCGAGGCCAAAAACATTCAGTACTTC. It specifies CASSLARDGSEAKNIQYF.

This clonotype was observed at least ten times. The J gene is TRBJ2-7, the V gene TRBV7-9; a weak D match, TRBD1 (5 bases). The CDR3 runs to 13 residues. With 4 bases removed from V and 0 bases from J, the gap between germline ends came to 7 bases. Germline assignment: CDR1 SEHNR and CDR2 FQNEAQ (reference sequence). The CDR3 DNA sequence: TGTGCCAGCAGCTGGGGCAGCTCCTACGAGCAGTACTTC. Residues: CASSWGSSYEQYF.

The gene calls are TRBV7-2 and TRBJ1-2; D might be TRBD1 (5 bases). CDR1 is SGHTA and CDR2 is FQGNSA in the germline V gene. V shed 5 bases and J shed 2 bases, with 18 bases lying between them. This CDR3 spans 16 amino acids. The CDR3 DNA sequence: TGTGCCAGCAGCCCAAGGTTGGGCACAGGAAACTATGGCTACACCTTC. Translated: CASSPRLGTGNYGYTF.

CDR3 nucleotides: TGCGCCAGCACGTCTTGGGGGACAGGGGGCGAGACCCAGTACTTC. Translated, it gives CASTSWGTGGETQYF. V usage is TRBV5-1 and J usage is TRBJ2-5, with TRBD1 matching 12 bases. CDR3 length: 15 residues. CDR1 SGHRS and CDR2 YFSETQ come from the germline V gene. Trimming removed 6 bases from V and 5 bases from J; junction bases left unmatched: 8.

As regards this clonotype: At one end the junction does not follow the germline gene, possibly because of a read error. V is TRBV3-1 and J is TRBJ2-5; TRBD2 aligns across 11 bases. Per germline, CDR1 LGHDT and CDR2 YNNKEL (reference sequence). This CDR3 contains 15 residues. The CDR3 is CASSLTSGVSRTQCF. CDR3 in DNA: TGTGCCAGCAGCCTGACTAGCGGGGTTTCTAGGACCCAGTGCTTC.

This clonotype was picked up a small number of times. V and J are TRBV7-2 and TRBJ1-1, with D maybe TRBD1 (5 bases). The CDR3 runs 14 residues. Looked up from germline, CDR1 is SGHTA and CDR2 is FQGNSA. Trimming took off 4 bases at V and 1 base at J, with 10 bases between the two ends. CDR3 protein: CASSYQGQNTEAFF. The CDR3 bases are TGTGCCAGCAGCTACCAGGGCCAGAACACTGAAGCTTTCTTT.

The chain has TRBV11-2 and TRBJ1-2, with a weak D call TRBD1 (6 bases). The germline V and J ends were trimmed by 5 bases and 4 bases, with 17 bases remaining between them. The CDR3 loop spans 15 amino acids. Germline V gene data show CDR1 as SGHAT and CDR2 as FQNNGV. CDR3 loop: CASSPLRGRGYGYTF. In DNA, the CDR3 is TGTGCCAGCAGCCCCTTGCGGGGGCGCGGCTATGGCTACACCTTC.

V and J are TRBV7-8 and TRBJ1-1; the D gene is possibly TRBD1 (6 bases). The CDR3 is 15 residues long. V lost 3 bases and J 1 base, leaving 12 bases between the germline ends. Germline-derived CDR1 and CDR2 are SGHVS and FQNEAQ. CDR3 DNA sequence: TGTGCCAGCAGCTTCCACAGGGCAGCGAACACTGAAGCTTTCTTT. It specifies CASSFHRAANTEAFF.

This clonotype has more than one count but fewer than ten. The V call is TRBV5-1, the J call TRBJ1-6; D remains ambiguous. This CDR3 region has 18 residues. CDR1 is SGHRS, CDR2 YFSETQ, per germline. Trimming stripped 4 bases from V and 1 base from J, with 18 bases between. The CDR3 sequence: CASSTSTGGRSYNSPLHF. As DNA, the CDR3 is TGCGCCAGCAGCACCTCGACCGGAGGTCGGTCCTATAATTCACCCCTCCACTTT. The full variable domain, rest sourced from reference TRBV5-1 and TRBJ1-6, is KAGVTQTPRYLIKTRGQQVTLSCSPISGHRSVSWYQQTPGQGLQFLFEYFSETQRNKGNFPGRFSGRQFSNSRSEMNVSTLELGDSALYLCASSTSTGGRSYNSPLHFGNGTRLTVT.

Only a few counts were recorded for this clonotype. The chain employs TRBV27 and TRBJ1-4, with D unclear. The germline V gene encodes CDR1 MNHEY and CDR2 SMNVEV (reference sequence). CDR3 length: 15 residues. Trimming took 4 bases from V and 3 from J, leaving 12 bases between them. The CDR3 spells CASSSHSGANEKLFF. DNA for the CDR3: TGTGCCAGCAGTTCCCACTCGGGCGCTAATGAAAAACTGTTTTTT.

Turning to this clonotype: The junction departs from the called germline gene at one end, perhaps through a read error. This chain uses TRBV7-7 with TRBJ2-5; D gene ambiguous. This CDR3 has 13 residues. In germline, CDR1 is SSHAT, CDR2 FNYEAQ (reference sequence). The CDR3 reads CASSLGNRETQYF. The CDR3, as DNA: TGTGCTAGCAGCCTTGGGAACCGGGAGACCCAGTACTTC.

The chain uses TRBV4-2 and TRBJ1-3, with TRBD1 identical over 8 bases. After removal of 3 bases from V and 2 bases from J, the junction contained 3 bases not matched to a gene. This CDR3 spans 15 amino acids. CDR1 is LGHNA, CDR2 YNFKEQ, per germline. CDR3 sequence reads: CASSHEDRAGNTIYF. The CDR3 DNA is TGTGCCAGCAGCCATGAGGACAGGGCTGGAAACACCATATATTTT.

This clonotype was found a few times. The chain joins TRBV6-5 to TRBJ1-2; D gene ambiguous. The CDR3 contains 14 residues. Germline V gene lookup returns CDR1 MNHEY and CDR2 SVGAGI. The V end was cut by 7 bases, the J end by 4 bases, with 16 bases between. CDR3 amino acids: CASTPREHPYGYTF. The CDR3 region has the DNA TGTGCCAGCACCCCACGGGAACACCCCTATGGCTACACCTTC.

This clonotype came up a few times. The rearrangement joins TRBV5-1 to TRBJ1-2; D gene uncertain. Trimming left V 2 bases short and J 4 bases short, with 15 bases between. The CDR3 is made up of 15 amino acids. Germline V CDR1 and CDR2: SGHRS, YFSETQ. The CDR3 region is CASSFTEGQFYGYTF. Here the CDR3 DNA reads TGCGCCAGCAGCTTTACTGAGGGCCAATTCTATGGCTACACCTTC. Full variable domain (remainder filled in from reference TRBV5-1 and TRBJ1-2): KAGVTQTPRYLIKTRGQQVTLSCSPISGHRSVSWYQQTPGQGLQFLFEYFSETQRNKGNFPGRFSGRQFSNSRSEMNVSTLELGDSALYLCASSFTEGQFYGYTFGSGTRLTVV.

This rearrangement joins TRBV20-1 to TRBJ2-1; D is perhaps TRBD1 (6 bases). Germline CDR1 DFQATT, CDR2 SNEGSKA (reference sequence). This CDR3 has 14 residues. V was shortened by 5 bases and J by 0 bases, with 11 bases between the two germline ends. The CDR3, as DNA: TGCAGTGCTGGCCGGGACACCTCCTACAATGAGCAGTTCTTC. Translation: CSAGRDTSYNEQFF.

This clonotype turned up a few times. The J gene is TRBJ2-5, the V gene TRBV7-9, with a weak D call TRBD1 (5 bases). This CDR3 is built from 15 residues. Germline V gives CDR1 SEHNR, CDR2 FQNEAQ (reference sequence). V was pared by 1 base and J by 5 bases, with 14 bases between. CDR3 amino acids: CASSLGNQGKETQYF. CDR3 in DNA: TGTGCCAGCAGCTTAGGAAATCAGGGAAAGGAGACCCAGTACTTC.

This rearrangement joins TRBV5-5 to TRBJ2-5; 7 bases fit TRBD1. Germline V gene data show CDR1 as SGHKS and CDR2 as YYEKEE (reference sequence). The ends lost 6 bases at V and 2 bases at J; junction bases unmatched: 4. This CDR3 comprises 13 residues. This chain's CDR3 is CASIRDRQETQYF. CDR3 nucleotide sequence: TGTGCCAGCATCCGGGACAGACAAGAGACCCAGTACTTC.

A few counts support this clonotype. The chain combines TRBV10-1 with TRBJ1-1; D is undetermined. The CDR3 extends over 14 amino acids. Germline-derived CDR1 and CDR2 are WNHNN and SYGVQD (reference sequence). Trimming took 2 bases from V and 2 from J, leaving 9 bases between them. As DNA, the CDR3 is TGCGCCAGCAGTGAGGCGGGAATCAACACTGAAGCTTTCTTT. Amino acid sequence: CASSEAGINTEAFF.

The rearrangement uses TRBV4-2 and TRBJ2-5, with 7 bases matching TRBD1. The DNA matches TRBJ2-7 better at its end, which makes the J call doubtful. This CDR3 has 13 residues. The germline V gene has CDR1 LGHNA and CDR2 YNFKEQ. CDR3 protein: CASRHLQGNEQYF. The CDR3 DNA reads TGTGCCAGCAGACACCTACAGGGGAACGAGCAGTACTTC.

The chain couples TRBV28 to TRBJ1-2; 7 positions agree with TRBD1. V shed 6 bases, J shed 4 bases, and the junction held 8 bases outside the gene matches. The CDR3 runs to 14 residues. The V gene's germline CDR1 is MDHEN and CDR2 SYDVKM. The CDR3 coding sequence is TGTGCCAGCAGACGGACAGGACCATTCTATGGCTACACCTTC. Translating it yields CASRRTGPFYGYTF.

V gene TRBV6-6 combines with J gene TRBJ2-4; 10 positions agree with TRBD1. Trimming took 0 bases from V and 13 from J; bases not matched to a gene: 9. The germline V gene encodes CDR1 MNHNY and CDR2 SVGAGI (reference sequence). The CDR3 totals 15 residues. Here the CDR3 DNA reads TGTGCCAGCAGTTACTCGGGGACAGGGGACTGGGAGCAGTACTTC. Protein: CASSYSGTGDWEQYF.

The V gene is TRBV7-2, the J gene TRBJ1-5, with a weak D call TRBD1 (5 bases). The V end lost 1 base, the J end lost 6 bases, and 16 bases lay between the germline ends. Germline loops: CDR1 SGHTA, CDR2 FQGNSA. The CDR3 is 16 residues long. The CDR3 nucleotides read TGTGCCAGCAGCTTAGGGGGAGGGGATTGGGGTCAGCCCCAGCATTTT. Translated: CASSLGGGDWGQPQHF.

This clonotype was counted ten times or more. The rearrangement joins TRBV6-6 to TRBJ2-7, with a weak D call TRBD2 (5 bases). There are 16 residues in the CDR3. The V gene lost 6 bases and the J gene lost 3 bases, with 21 bases spanning the gap. Germline V lookup: CDR1 MNHNY, CDR2 SVGAGI (reference sequence). The CDR3 sequence: CASSSHRGRSFYEQYF. The DNA for the CDR3 is TGTGCCAGCAGCTCACACCGGGGAAGGTCCTTCTACGAGCAGTACTTC.

A few counts support this clonotype. The chain is built from TRBV12-3 or TRBV12-4 and TRBJ1-5, with TRBD1 matching 9 bases. CDR3 size: 21 residues. V was pared by 3 bases and J by 4 bases, with 22 bases of the junction left unmatched. The CDR3, as DNA: TGTGCCAGCAGTTTGCCTACACCGACAGGGGGACCGGCCCCAGGTAATCAGCCCCAGCATTTT. Amino acids: CASSLPTPTGGPAPGNQPQHF.